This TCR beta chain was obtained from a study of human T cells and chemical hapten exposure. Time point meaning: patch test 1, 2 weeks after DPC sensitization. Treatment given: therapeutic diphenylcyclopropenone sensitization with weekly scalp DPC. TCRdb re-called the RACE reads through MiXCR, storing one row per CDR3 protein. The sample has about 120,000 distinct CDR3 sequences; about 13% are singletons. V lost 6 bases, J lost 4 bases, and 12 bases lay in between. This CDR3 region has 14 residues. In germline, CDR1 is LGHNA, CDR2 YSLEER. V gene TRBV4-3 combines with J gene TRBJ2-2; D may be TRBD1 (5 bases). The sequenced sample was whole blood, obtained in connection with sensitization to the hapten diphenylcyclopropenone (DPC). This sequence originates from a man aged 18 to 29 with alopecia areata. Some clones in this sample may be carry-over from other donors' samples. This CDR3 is CASSGTGGTGELFF. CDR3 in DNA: TGCGCCAGCAGTGGCACAGGCGGCACCGGGGAGCTGTTTTTT.